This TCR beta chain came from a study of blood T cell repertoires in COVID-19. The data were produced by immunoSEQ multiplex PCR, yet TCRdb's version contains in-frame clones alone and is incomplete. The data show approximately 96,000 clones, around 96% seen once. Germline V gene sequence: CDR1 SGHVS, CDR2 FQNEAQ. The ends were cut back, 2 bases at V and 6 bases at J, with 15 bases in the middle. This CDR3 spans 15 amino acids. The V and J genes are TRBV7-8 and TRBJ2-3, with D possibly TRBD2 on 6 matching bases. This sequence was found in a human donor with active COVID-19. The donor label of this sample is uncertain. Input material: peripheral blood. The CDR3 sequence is CASSLLLLAGDTQYF. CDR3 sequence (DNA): TGTGCCAGCAGCTTATTGCTACTAGCCGGCGATACGCAGTATTTT.